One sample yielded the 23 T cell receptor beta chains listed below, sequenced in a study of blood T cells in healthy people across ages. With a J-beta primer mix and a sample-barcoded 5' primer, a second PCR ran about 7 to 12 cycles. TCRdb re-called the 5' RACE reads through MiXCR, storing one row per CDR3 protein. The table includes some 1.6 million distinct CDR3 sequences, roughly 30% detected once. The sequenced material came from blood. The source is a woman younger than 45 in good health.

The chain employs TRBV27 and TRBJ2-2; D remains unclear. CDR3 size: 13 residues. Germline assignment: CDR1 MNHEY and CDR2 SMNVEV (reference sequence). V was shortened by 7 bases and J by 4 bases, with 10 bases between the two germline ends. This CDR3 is CASTGFFTGELFF. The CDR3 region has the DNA TGTGCCAGCACAGGCTTCTTCACCGGGGAGCTGTTTTTT.

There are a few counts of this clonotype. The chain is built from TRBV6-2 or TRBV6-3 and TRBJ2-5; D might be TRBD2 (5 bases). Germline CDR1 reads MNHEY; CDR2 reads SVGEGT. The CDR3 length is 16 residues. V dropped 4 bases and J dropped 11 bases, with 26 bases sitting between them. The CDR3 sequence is CASSSPLRDPAFEQYF. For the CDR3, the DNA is TGTGCCAGCAGTTCCCCTCTCCGGGATCCGGCCTTTGAGCAGTACTTC.

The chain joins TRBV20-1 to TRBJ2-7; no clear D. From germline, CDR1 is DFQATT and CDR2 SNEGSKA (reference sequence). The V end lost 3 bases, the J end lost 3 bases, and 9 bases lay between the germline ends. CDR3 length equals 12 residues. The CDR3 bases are TGCAGTGCTAGTGAGTCGTACTACGAGCAGTACTTC. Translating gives CSASESYYEQYF.

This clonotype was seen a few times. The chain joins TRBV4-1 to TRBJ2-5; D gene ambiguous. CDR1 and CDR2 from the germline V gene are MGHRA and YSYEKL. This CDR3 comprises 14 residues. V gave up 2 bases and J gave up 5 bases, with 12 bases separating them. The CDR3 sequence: CASSQPVWGETQYF. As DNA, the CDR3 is TGCGCCAGCAGCCAACCGGTGTGGGGTGAGACCCAGTACTTC.

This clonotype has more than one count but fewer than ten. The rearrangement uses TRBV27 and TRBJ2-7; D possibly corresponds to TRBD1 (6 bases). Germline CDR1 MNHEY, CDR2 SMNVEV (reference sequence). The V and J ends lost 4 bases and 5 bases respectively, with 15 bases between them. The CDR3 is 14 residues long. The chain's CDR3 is CASSWGHRVNEQYF. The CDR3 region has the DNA TGTGCCAGCAGTTGGGGCCACAGGGTAAACGAGCAGTACTTC.

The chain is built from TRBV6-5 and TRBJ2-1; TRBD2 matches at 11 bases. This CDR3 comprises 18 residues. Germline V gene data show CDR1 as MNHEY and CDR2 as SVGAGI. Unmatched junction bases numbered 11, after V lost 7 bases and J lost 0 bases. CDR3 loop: CASKPGLAGGLSYNEQFF. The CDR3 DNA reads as TGTGCCAGCAAACCCGGGCTAGCGGGGGGACTCTCCTACAATGAGCAGTTCTTC.

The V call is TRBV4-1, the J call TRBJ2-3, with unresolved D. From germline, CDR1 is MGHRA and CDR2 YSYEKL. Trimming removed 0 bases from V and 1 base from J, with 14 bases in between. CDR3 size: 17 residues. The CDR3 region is CASSQDLELVGTDTQYF. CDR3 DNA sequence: TGCGCCAGCAGCCAAGATTTGGAACTGGTGGGCACAGATACGCAGTATTTT.

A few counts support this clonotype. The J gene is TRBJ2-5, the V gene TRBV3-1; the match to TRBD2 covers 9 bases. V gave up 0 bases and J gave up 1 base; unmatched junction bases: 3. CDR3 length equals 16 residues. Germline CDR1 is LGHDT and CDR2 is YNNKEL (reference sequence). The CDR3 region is CASSQELAGLQETQYF. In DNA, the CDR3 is TGTGCCAGCAGCCAAGAGCTAGCGGGGCTCCAAGAGACCCAGTACTTC.

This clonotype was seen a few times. For the CDR3, the DNA is TGTGCCAGCTACGGGACAGCCCCGCAAGAGACCCAGTACTTC. Residues: CASYGTAPQETQYF. The rearrangement links TRBV18 to TRBJ2-5; TRBD1 agrees at 7 bases. V lost 7 bases, J lost 2 bases, and 7 bases stayed unmatched. In germline, CDR1 is KGHSH, CDR2 LQKENI. The CDR3 sequence is 14 residues long.

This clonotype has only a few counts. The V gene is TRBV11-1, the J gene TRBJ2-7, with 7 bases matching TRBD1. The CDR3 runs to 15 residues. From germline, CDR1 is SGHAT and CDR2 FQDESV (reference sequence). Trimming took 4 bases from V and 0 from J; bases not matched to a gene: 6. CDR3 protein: CASSSGTAHSYEQYF. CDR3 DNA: TGTGCCAGCAGCTCCGGGACAGCGCACTCCTACGAGCAGTACTTC. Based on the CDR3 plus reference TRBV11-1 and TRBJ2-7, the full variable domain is EAEVAQSPRYKITEKSQAVAFWCDPISGHATLYWYRQILGQGPELLVQFQDESVVDDSQLPKDRFSAERLKGVDSTLKIQPAELGDSAMYLCASSSGTAHSYEQYFGPGTRLTVT.

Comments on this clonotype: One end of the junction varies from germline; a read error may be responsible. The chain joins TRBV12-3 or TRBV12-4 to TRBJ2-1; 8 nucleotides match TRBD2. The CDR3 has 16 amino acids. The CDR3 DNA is TGTTCCAGCAGCGGAACTCCGGGACTAGTATACAATGAGCAGTTCTTC. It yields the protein CSSSGTPGLVYNEQFF.

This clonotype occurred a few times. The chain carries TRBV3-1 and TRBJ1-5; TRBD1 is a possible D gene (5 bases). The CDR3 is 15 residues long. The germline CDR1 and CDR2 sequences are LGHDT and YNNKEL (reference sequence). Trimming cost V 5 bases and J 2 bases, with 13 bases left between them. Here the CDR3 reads CASSSRDYGNQPQHF. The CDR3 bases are TGTGCCAGCAGCTCGCGGGACTATGGCAATCAGCCCCAGCATTTT. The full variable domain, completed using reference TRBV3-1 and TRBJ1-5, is DTAVSQTPKYLVTQMGNDKSIKCEQNLGHDTMYWYKQDSKKFLKIMFSYNNKELIINETVPNRFSPKSPDKAHLNLHINSLELGDSAVYFCASSSRDYGNQPQHFGDGTRLSIL.

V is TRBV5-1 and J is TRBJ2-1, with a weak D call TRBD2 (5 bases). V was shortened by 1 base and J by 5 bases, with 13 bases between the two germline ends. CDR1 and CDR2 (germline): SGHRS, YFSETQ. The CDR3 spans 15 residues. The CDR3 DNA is TGCGCCAGCAGCTTGCCGTGGCGGGCTGACAATGAGCAGTTCTTC. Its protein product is CASSLPWRADNEQFF. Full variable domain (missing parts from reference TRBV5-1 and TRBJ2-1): KAGVTQTPRYLIKTRGQQVTLSCSPISGHRSVSWYQQTPGQGLQFLFEYFSETQRNKGNFPGRFSGRQFSNSRSEMNVSTLELGDSALYLCASSLPWRADNEQFFGPGTRLTVL.

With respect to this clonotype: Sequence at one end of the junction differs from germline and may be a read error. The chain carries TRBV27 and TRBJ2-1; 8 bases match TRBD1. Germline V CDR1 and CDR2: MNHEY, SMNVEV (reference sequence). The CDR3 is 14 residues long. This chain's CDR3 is CTSSLWTGSNEQFF. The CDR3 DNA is TGTACCAGCAGCCTATGGACAGGGTCTAATGAGCAGTTCTTC.

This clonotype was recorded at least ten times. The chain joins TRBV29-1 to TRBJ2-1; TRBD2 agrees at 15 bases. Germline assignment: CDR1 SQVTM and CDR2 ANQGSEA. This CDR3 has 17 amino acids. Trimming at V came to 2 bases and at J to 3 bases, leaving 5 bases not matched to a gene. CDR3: CSVEWTSGRAYYNEQFF. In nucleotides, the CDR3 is TGCAGCGTTGAATGGACTAGCGGGAGGGCGTACTACAATGAGCAGTTCTTC.

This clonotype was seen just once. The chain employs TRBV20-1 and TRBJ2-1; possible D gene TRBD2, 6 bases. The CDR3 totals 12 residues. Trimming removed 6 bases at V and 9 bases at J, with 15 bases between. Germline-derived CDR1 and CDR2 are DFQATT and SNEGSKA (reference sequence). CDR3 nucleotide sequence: TGCAGTGCGCCGGGGGAGTCTCGTGAGCAGTTCTTC. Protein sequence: CSAPGESREQFF.

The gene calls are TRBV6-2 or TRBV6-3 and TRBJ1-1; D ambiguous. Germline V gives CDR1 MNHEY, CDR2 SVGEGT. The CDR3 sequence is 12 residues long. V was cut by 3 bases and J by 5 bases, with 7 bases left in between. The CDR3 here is CASSYRRTEAFF. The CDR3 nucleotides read TGTGCCAGCAGTTATCGGCGGACTGAAGCTTTCTTT.

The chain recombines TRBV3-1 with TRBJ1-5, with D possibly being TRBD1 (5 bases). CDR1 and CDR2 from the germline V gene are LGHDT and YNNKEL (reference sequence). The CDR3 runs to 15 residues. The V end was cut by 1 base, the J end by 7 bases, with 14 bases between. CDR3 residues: CASSQGGGDGQPQHF. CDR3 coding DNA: TGTGCCAGCAGCCAAGGAGGAGGGGACGGGCAGCCCCAGCATTTT.

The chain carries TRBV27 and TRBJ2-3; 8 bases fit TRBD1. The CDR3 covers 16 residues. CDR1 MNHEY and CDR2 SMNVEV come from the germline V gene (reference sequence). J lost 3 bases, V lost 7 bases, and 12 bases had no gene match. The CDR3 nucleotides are TGTGCCAGCACCCCTGGGCCAGGGGGCAATACAGATACGCAGTATTTT. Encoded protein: CASTPGPGGNTDTQYF.

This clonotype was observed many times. The CDR3 sequence: CASQRPTGELFF. The CDR3 coding sequence is TGTGCCAGCCAAAGACCTACCGGGGAGCTGTTTTTT. This chain connects TRBV21-1 to TRBJ2-2. TRBV21-1 is a pseudogene locus. The CDR3 sequence is 12 residues long.

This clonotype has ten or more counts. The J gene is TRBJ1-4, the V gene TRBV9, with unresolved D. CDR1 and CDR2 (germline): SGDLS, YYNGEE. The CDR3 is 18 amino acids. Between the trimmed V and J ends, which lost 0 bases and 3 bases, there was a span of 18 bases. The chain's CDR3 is CASSVGGVQLAANEKLFF. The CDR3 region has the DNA TGTGCCAGCAGCGTAGGCGGGGTGCAGCTCGCGGCTAATGAAAAACTGTTTTTT.

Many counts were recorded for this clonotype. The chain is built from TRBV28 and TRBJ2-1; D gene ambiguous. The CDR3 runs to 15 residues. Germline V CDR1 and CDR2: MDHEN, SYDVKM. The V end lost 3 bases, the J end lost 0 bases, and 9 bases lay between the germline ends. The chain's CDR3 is CASSFRDSSYNEQFF. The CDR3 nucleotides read TGTGCCAGCAGTTTTAGGGATAGCTCCTACAATGAGCAGTTCTTC.

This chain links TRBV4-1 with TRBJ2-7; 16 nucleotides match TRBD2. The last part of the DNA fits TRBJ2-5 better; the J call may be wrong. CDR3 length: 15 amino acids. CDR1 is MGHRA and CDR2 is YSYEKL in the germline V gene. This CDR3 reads CASKGLAGGLGTQYF. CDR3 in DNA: TGCGCCAGCAAGGGACTAGCGGGAGGGCTTGGGACCCAGTACTTC.